The rows below give T cell receptor beta chains drawn from one sample of a study of shared clonotypes between healthy human individuals. Assay: immunoSEQ multiplex PCR; the TCRdb copy retains only in-frame clones and omits some. The sample has 1,400,000 or so clones, less than 99% seen once. The source material was naive CD4+ T cells sorted from blood. The receptors come from a man younger than 45 in good health. The CDR3 runs from the conserved cysteine through the conserved F or W. The D gene is left open where the match is weak. Size tells how often a clone was seen (once, few, many) or the class of an expanded clone, and some rows leave it out.

TRBJ1-2	NA	TRBV21-1	NA	TGTGCCAGCAGCGATACGAGGGACCACTATGGCTACACCTTC	CASSDTRDHYGYTF
TRBJ2-3	NA	TRBV18	NA	TGTGCCAGCTCACCGGCGGGCCCAGGCGGTACGCAGTATTTT	CASSPAGPGGTQYF
TRBJ2-4	NA	TRBV7-9	NA	TGTGCCAGCAGCCCTACTACAGGGAGGAACATTCAGTACTTC	CASSPTTGRNIQYF
TRBJ2-3	NA	TRBV28	NA	TGTGCCAGCAGTACCCCTGATGGACGGACAGATACGCAGTATTTT	CASSTPDGRTDTQYF
TRBJ2-1	NA	TRBV6-1	NA	TGTGCCAGCAGTGGGGGGACGCTCTCCTACAATGAGCAGTTCTTC	CASSGGTLSYNEQFF
TRBJ2-2	once	TRBV6-5	NA	TGTGCCAGCAGTTACGGGCTAGTTGAAACCGGGGAGCTGTTTTTT	CASSYGLVETGELFF
TRBJ2-2	NA	TRBV18	NA	TGTGCCAGCTCACCACCGGGCCTAACCGGGGAGCTGTTTTTT	CASSPPGLTGELFF
TRBJ1-2	NA	TRBV11-2	NA	TGTGCCAGCAACCTGGACCCCGGACAGTCTCCAAACTATGGCTACACCTTC	CASNLDPGQSPNYGYTF
TRBJ2-3	NA	TRBV29-1	NA	TGCAGCGTTGAGACAGGGAGGCATACGCAGTATTTT	CSVETGRHTQYF
TRBJ1-2	NA	TRBV6-6	NA	TGTGCCAGCAGTTACCTGGGGGCCGGGACTGAAGGCTACACCTTC	CASSYLGAGTEGYTF
TRBJ2-7	NA	TRBV27	NA	TGTGCCAGCAGTCCCGACAGTGCCTACGAGCAGTACTTC	CASSPDSAYEQYF
TRBJ2-3	once	TRBV29-1	TRBD1	TGCAGCGTTGAAAGGGGAAACAGGGGTGCAGATACGCAGTATTTT	CSVERGNRGADTQYF
TRBJ2-7	NA	TRBV15	NA	TGTGCCACCAGCAGGGACAGTGTTAGCTCCTACGAGCAGTACTTC	CATSRDSVSSYEQYF
TRBJ2-1	NA	TRBV27	TRBD2	TGTGCCAGCAGTTTGAAAAGCGGGAGGACCTGGGACAATGAGCAGTTCTTC	CASSLKSGRTWDNEQFF
TRBJ2-7	NA	TRBV5-1	NA	TGCGCCAGCAGCTTGGACACGAGCGGCCGTACCTACGAGCAGTACTTC	CASSLDTSGRTYEQYF
TRBJ2-1	NA	TRBV5-1	NA	TGCGCCAGCAGCTCCCTTAGGGCTAGCACGGGAAATGAGCAGTTCTTC	CASSSLRASTGNEQFF
TRBJ2-7	NA	TRBV30	NA	TGTGCCTGGACAAATCTGGTGGGGCTTGGCGAGCAGTACTTC	CAWTNLVGLGEQYF
TRBJ2-1	NA	TRBV7-8	TRBD2	TGTGCCAGCAGCTTAGGCCTAGCGGGTTACAATGAGCAGTTCTTC	CASSLGLAGYNEQFF
TRBJ2-5	NA	TRBV5-1	TRBD1	TGCGCCAGCAGCCCCGGGACAGGGGCGGAGACCCAGTACTTC	CASSPGTGAETQYF
TRBJ2-1	NA	TRBV20-1	NA	TGCAGGCCGCTGGCCTACAATGAGCAGTTCTTC	CRPLAYNEQFF
TRBJ2-7	once	TRBV18	TRBD1	TGTGCCAGCTCCCAAGGGACAGGGGGCTTACACGAGCAGTACTTC	CASSQGTGGLHEQYF
TRBJ2-2	NA	TRBV5-4	NA	TGTGCCAGCAGCTTGGTAGGGCGGGACACCGGGGAGCTGTTTTTT	CASSLVGRDTGELFF
TRBJ1-2	NA	TRBV2	TRBD1	TGTGCCAGCAGGGACAGGGAAAGAGGCTACACCTTC	CASRDRERGYTF
TRBJ1-2	NA	TRBV28	NA	TGTGCCAGCAGTCCGGACGGGAATTACTATGGCTACACCTTC	CASSPDGNYYGYTF
TRBJ1-2	once	TRBV11-2	NA	TGTGCCAGCAGCTTAGTAGGGGCCCGTAACTATGGCTACACCTTC	CASSLVGARNYGYTF
TRBJ2-5	NA	TRBV11-3	NA	TGTGCCAGCAGCTCCTTCCGTGGGGAGACCCAGTACTTC	CASSSFRGETQYF
TRBJ2-7	NA	TRBV9	NA	TGTGCCAGCAGCGCCGCATCGGGTTCGGTCCACGAGCAGTACTTC	CASSAASGSVHEQYF
TRBJ1-4	NA	TRBV5-5	NA	TGTGCCAGCAGCTTGATTGGAGATGAAAAACTGTTTTTT	CASSLIGDEKLFF
TRBJ2-3	once	TRBV9	TRBD2	TGTGCCAGCAGCGTAGGAACTAGCGGTCTGACGACAGATACGCAGTATTTT	CASSVGTSGLTTDTQYF
TRBJ1-5	NA	TRBV7-2	NA	TGTGCCAGCAGCCCCGGGGGTTGGCAGCCCCAGCATTTT	CASSPGGWQPQHF
TRBJ1-3	NA	TRBV13	NA	TGTGCCAGCAGCTTTGGTAACTCTGGAAACACCATATATTTT	CASSFGNSGNTIYF
TRBJ1-2	NA	TRBV19	NA	TGTGCCAGTTCTGTAGGTGGAAAAAACTATGGCTACACCTTC	CASSVGGKNYGYTF
TRBJ2-7	NA	TRBV6-1	NA	TGTGCCAGCACACAGGGCTACGAGCAGTACTTC	CASTQGYEQYF
TRBJ1-1	NA	TRBV27	NA	TGTGCCAGCACCCCCCGATCTAGGGGTGTCACTGAAGCTTTCTTT	CASTPRSRGVTEAFF
TRBJ2-7	NA	TRBV6-1	TRBD2	TGTGCCAGCAGTCTAGCGGGAGGGTACGAGCAGTACTTC	CASSLAGGYEQYF
TRBJ1-2	NA	TRBV5-4	TRBD1	TGTGCCAGCAGCTCCAAGGGGGCTGACTATGGCTACACCTTC	CASSSKGADYGYTF
TRBJ1-2	NA	TRBV5-4	NA	TGTGCCAGCAGCTTTGGACAGTCCGAGGAGGGCTACACCTTC	CASSFGQSEEGYTF
TRBJ1-5	NA	TRBV6-4	TRBD1	TGTGCCAGCAGTGACGACAGGGACCAGCCCCAGCATTTT	CASSDDRDQPQHF
TRBJ1-2	NA	TRBV15	NA	TGTGCCACCAGCAGAGGAACAGACTATGGCTACACCTTC	CATSRGTDYGYTF